This T cell receptor (beta chain) was recovered during a study of T cells after posttransplantation cyclophosphamide. A marrow graft followed busulfan-fludarabine conditioning, with cyclophosphamide on days +3 and +4. This CDR3 spans 17 amino acids. V dropped 6 bases and J dropped 7; count of bases not matched to a gene: 13. Germline loops: CDR1 WNHNN, CDR2 SYGVQD (reference sequence). TCRdb's copy holds only in-frame clones and misses some; the assay was immunoSEQ multiplex PCR. The table includes some 43,000 clones, 90% detected once. This chain connects TRBV10-1 to TRBJ2-2, with 11 bases lining up with TRBD2. The sequence came from a male patient in his sixties or seventies who received an allogeneic stem cell transplant from a related donor and was CMV-positive. T cells may partly derive from the graft donor. This specimen was PBMCs, taken about 60 days after allogeneic stem cell transplant with posttransplant cyclophosphamide. CDR3 in DNA: TGCGCCAGCAGGGGGGCTACTAGCGGGGGAGCCGGCGGGGAGCTGTTTTTT. It codes for CASRGATSGGAGGELFF.